A single TCR beta chain is shown here with its context. These data are taken from a study of blood T cell repertoires in COVID-19. The wider study: Material from acute and convalescent COVID-19 was sourced from the United States, Italy and Spain. PBMCs, B-cell-depleted T cells, or T cells were the source of the cDNA or gDNA that made up the material.

Authors' data handling: Reference gene primer amplification gave estimated nucleated cell counts. Some clones are missing from TCRdb's copy, which holds only in-frame ones; the method was immunoSEQ multiplex PCR. That table supplies the V and J calls and clone size; D and trimming were determined from the DNA. The data hold 120,000 or so clones, with more than 75% observed a single time. Source material: peripheral blood. The TCR was taken from a woman aged 60-70 years with acute or convalescent COVID-19.

CDR3 amino acids: CASSLNRGGTDTQYF. DNA for the CDR3: TGTGCCAGCAGCTTAAACAGGGGAGGAACAGATACGCAGTATTTT. The chain joins TRBV11-2 to TRBJ2-3; TRBD1 might be the D (7 bases). Germline assignment: CDR1 SGHAT and CDR2 FQNNGV. The CDR3 runs 15 residues. V was cut by 2 bases and J by 3 bases, with 12 bases left in between. Based on the CDR3 plus reference TRBV11-2 and TRBJ2-3, the full variable domain is EAGVAQSPRYKIIEKRQSVAFWCNPISGHATLYWYQQILGQGPKLLIQFQNNGVVDDSQLPKDRFSAERLKGVDSTLKIQPAKLEDSAVYLCASSLNRGGTDTQYFGPGTRLTVL.